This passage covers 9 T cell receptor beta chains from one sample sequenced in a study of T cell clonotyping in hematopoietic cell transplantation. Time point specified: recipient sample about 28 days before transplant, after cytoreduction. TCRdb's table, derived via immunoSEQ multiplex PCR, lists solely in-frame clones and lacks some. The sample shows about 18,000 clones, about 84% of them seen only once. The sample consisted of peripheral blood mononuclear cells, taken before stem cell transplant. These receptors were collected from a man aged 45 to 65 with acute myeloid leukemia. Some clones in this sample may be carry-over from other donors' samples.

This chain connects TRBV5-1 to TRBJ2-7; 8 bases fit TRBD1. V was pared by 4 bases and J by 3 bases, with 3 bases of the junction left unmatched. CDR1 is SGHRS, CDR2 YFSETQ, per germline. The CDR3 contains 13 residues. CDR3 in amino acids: CASSGDRIYEQYF. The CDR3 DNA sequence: TGCGCCAGCAGCGGGGACAGGATCTACGAGCAGTACTTC.

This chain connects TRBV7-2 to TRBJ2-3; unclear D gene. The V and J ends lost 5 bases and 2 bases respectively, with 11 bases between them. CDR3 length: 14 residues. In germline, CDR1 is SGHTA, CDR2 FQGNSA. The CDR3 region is CASSPARITDTQYF. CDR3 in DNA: TGTGCCAGCAGCCCGGCCCGGATCACAGATACGCAGTATTTT.

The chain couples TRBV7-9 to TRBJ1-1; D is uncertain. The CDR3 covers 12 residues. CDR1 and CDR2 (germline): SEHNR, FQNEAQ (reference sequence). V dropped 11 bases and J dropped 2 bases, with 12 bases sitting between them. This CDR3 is CAYSGQNTEAFF. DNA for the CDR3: TGTGCCTACTCCGGGCAAAACACTGAAGCTTTCTTT. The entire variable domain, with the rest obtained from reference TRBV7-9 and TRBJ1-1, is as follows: DTGVSQNPRHKITKRGQNVTFRCDPISEHNRLYWYRQTLGQGPEFLTYFQNEAQLEKSRLLSDRFSAERPKGSFSTLEIQRTEQGDSAMYLCAYSGQNTEAFFGQGTRLTVV.

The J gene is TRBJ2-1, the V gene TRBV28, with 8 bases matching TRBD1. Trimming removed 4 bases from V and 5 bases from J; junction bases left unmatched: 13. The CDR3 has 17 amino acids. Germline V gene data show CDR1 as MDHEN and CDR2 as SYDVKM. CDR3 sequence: CASSSPLGRQGNNEQFF. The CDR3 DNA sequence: TGTGCCAGCAGTTCCCCTCTGGGTAGACAGGGGAACAATGAGCAGTTCTTC.

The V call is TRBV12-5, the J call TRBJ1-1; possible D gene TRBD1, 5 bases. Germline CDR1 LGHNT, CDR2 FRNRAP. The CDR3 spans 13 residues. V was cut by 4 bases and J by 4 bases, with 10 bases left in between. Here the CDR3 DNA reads TGTGCTAGTGGTTCGGGGAGGGGCACTGAAGCTTTCTTT. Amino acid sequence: CASGSGRGTEAFF.

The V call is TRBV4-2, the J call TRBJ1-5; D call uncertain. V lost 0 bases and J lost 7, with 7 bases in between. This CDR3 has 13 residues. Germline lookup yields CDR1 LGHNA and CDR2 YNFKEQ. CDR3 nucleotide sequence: TGTGCCAGCAGCCAAGATTCGGAGCAGCCCCAGCATTTT. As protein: CASSQDSEQPQHF.

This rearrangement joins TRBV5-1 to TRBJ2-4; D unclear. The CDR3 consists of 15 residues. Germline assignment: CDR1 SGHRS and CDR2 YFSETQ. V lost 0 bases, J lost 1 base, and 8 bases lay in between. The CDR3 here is CASSLEPGAKNIQYF. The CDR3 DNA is TGCGCCAGCAGCTTGGAACCTGGGGCCAAAAACATTCAGTACTTC.

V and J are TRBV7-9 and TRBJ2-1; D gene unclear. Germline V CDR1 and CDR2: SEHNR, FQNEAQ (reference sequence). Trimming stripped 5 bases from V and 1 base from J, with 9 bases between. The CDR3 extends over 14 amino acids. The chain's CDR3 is CASSPTGSYNEQFF. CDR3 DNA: TGTGCCAGCAGCCCTACTGGGTCCTACAATGAGCAGTTCTTC. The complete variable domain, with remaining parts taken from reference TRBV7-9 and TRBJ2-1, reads DTGVSQNPRHKITKRGQNVTFRCDPISEHNRLYWYRQTLGQGPEFLTYFQNEAQLEKSRLLSDRFSAERPKGSFSTLEIQRTEQGDSAMYLCASSPTGSYNEQFFGPGTRLTVL.

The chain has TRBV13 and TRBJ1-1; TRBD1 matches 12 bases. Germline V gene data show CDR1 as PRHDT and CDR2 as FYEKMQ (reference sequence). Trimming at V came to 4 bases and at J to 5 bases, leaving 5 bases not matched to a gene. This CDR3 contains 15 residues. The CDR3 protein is CASSSGQGAGTEAFF. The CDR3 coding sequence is TGTGCCAGCAGCTCGGGACAGGGGGCAGGGACTGAAGCTTTCTTT.